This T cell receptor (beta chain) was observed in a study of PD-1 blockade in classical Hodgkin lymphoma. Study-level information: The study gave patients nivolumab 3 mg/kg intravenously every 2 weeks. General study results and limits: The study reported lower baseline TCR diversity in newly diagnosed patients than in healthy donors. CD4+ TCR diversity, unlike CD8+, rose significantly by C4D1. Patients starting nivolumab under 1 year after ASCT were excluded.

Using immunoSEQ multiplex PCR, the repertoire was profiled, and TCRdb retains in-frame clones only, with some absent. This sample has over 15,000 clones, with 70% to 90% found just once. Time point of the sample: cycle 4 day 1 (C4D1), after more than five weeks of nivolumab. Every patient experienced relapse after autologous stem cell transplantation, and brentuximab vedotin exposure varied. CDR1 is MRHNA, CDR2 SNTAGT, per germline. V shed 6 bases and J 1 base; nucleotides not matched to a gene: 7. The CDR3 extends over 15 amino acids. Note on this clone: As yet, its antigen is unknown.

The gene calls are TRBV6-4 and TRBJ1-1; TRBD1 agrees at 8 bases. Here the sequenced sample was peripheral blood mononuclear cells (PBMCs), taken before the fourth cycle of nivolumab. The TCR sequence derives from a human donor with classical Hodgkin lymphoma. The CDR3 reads CASRLRGPENTEAFF. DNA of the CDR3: TGTGCCAGCAGACTCAGGGGGCCCGAGAACACTGAAGCTTTCTTT.